The rows below give T cell receptor beta chains drawn from one sample of a study of identical twins. One entry per CDR3 protein, called by TCRdb with MiXCR from the 5' RACE reads. Of hundreds of thousands of distinct CDR3 sequences in the sample, about 8.1% were seen once. The same sample was also used in a study of yellow fever vaccine responses in identical twins.

Material: memory (CD45RO+) T cells sorted from blood. The receptors come from a young woman in good health. Both conserved end residues are part of each CDR3. D genes are given only for firm matches. A clone size is listed for some rows: how often the clone was seen (once, few, many), or a class if it is expanded.

TRBV7-3	.	few	TRBJ2-2	CASSFGRTNTGDLFF	TGTGCCAGCAGCTTCGGACGGACGAACACCGGGGATCTGTTTTTT
TRBV6-4	TRBD2	.	TRBJ2-1	CASSESGRTGEQFF	TGTGCCAGCAGTGAAAGCGGGAGGACGGGAGAGCAGTTCTTC
TRBV5-1	.	.	TRBJ1-1	CASSLVDANTEAFF	TGCGCCAGCAGCTTGGTGGACGCGAACACTGAAGCTTTCTTT
TRBV5-1	TRBD1	many	TRBJ2-7	CASSRGTGGSYEQYF	TGCGCCAGCAGCCGAGGGACAGGGGGCTCCTACGAGCAGTACTTC
TRBV19	TRBD1	few	TRBJ2-1	CASSSGQAYNEQFF	TGTGCCAGTAGTTCAGGACAGGCCTACAATGAGCAGTTCTTC
TRBV25-1	.	.	TRBJ2-2	CASSVSYTGELFF	TGTGCCAGCAGTGTCTCCTACACCGGGGAGCTGTTTTTT
TRBV20-1	TRBD1	many	TRBJ1-2	CSGWDSAVYGYTF	TGCAGTGGATGGGACAGCGCTGTCTATGGCTACACCTTC
TRBV9	.	few	TRBJ2-1	CASSVIGGRGNEQFF	TGTGCCAGCAGCGTAATCGGGGGACGGGGGAATGAGCAGTTCTTC
TRBV6-5	TRBD2	few	TRBJ2-1	CASSYSGRISYNEQFF	TGTGCCAGCAGTTATAGCGGGAGGATCTCCTACAATGAGCAGTTCTTC
TRBV20-1	TRBD2	.	TRBJ2-3	CSARDSGGTDTQYF	TGCAGTGCTAGAGATTCGGGAGGGACAGATACGCAGTATTTT
TRBV14	.	few	TRBJ1-4	CASSQYRSEKLFF	TGTGCCAGCAGCCAATACCGCTCGGAAAAACTGTTTTTT
TRBV2	.	many	TRBJ2-2	CATNSEAGELFF	TGTGCCACCAACAGCGAGGCCGGGGAGCTGTTTTTT
TRBV20-1	.	many	TRBJ2-3	CSARDPRGMSDTQYF	TGCAGTGCTAGAGATCCAAGGGGGATGTCTGATACGCAGTATTTT
TRBV2	TRBD2	many	TRBJ2-3	CASGPGLGTDTQYF	TGTGCCAGCGGACCGGGACTAGGCACAGATACGCAGTATTTT